The 13 T cell receptor beta chains reported below all come from one sample, sequenced in a study of neurological immune-mediated disorders. TCRdb ran MiXCR on the 5' RACE reads and lists one entry per CDR3 protein. The sample records 66,000 or so distinct CDR3 sequences, 5.2% being singletons. The sequenced sample was PBMCs. The receptors stem from a woman aged 25 to 39 with multiple sclerosis.

This clonotype was seen at least ten times. The V call is TRBV20-1, the J call TRBJ2-1; D is undetermined. The CDR3 is 11 amino acids. V shed 3 bases and J shed 6 bases, with 6 bases lying between them. The germline V gene has CDR1 DFQATT and CDR2 SNEGSKA (reference sequence). The CDR3 protein is CSASDTNEQFF. For the CDR3, the DNA is TGCAGTGCTAGCGATACCAATGAGCAGTTCTTC.

This clonotype was found many times. The chain has TRBV5-1 and TRBJ1-2; D possibly corresponds to TRBD1 (5 bases). The V and J ends lost 4 bases and 0 bases respectively, with 13 bases between them. The CDR3 is 15 amino acids. Germline V lookup: CDR1 SGHRS, CDR2 YFSETQ. CDR3 in DNA: TGCGCCAGCAGCGCAGGGATGGGAGCTAACTATGGCTACACCTTC. Translated: CASSAGMGANYGYTF.

This clonotype occurred many times. The chain links TRBV10-3 to TRBJ1-4; 8 nucleotides match TRBD1. This CDR3 is built from 15 residues. The V gene's germline CDR1 is ENHRY and CDR2 SYGVKD. V lost 8 bases, J lost 2 bases, and 7 bases stayed unmatched. The CDR3 here is CAIGGGQETNEKLFF. The DNA of the CDR3 is TGTGCCATCGGGGGGGGACAGGAGACTAATGAAAAACTGTTTTTT.

The sample holds many counts of this clonotype. CDR3 bases: TGTGCCAGCAGGTCCAGACAGTTCTACGAGCAGTACTTC. Residues: CASRSRQFYEQYF. This chain links TRBV6-1 with TRBJ2-7, with D possibly matching TRBD1 (5 bases). The V end lost 6 bases, the J end lost 3 bases, and 12 bases lay between the germline ends. This CDR3 region has 13 residues. CDR1 and CDR2 from the germline V gene are MNHNS and SASEGT.

This clonotype was seen at least ten times. The rearrangement joins TRBV5-6 to TRBJ1-1; 8 bases line up with TRBD1. This CDR3 has 15 amino acids. Germline CDR1 and CDR2: SGHDT and YYEEEE. After removal of 2 bases from V and 3 bases from J, the junction contained 6 bases not matched to a gene. CDR3 loop: CASSFLDRADTEAFF. The CDR3 nucleotides are TGTGCCAGCAGCTTTCTGGACAGGGCAGACACTGAAGCTTTCTTT.

V is TRBV5-1 and J is TRBJ2-3, with TRBD2 matching 9 bases. Germline CDR1 and CDR2: SGHRS and YFSETQ. CDR3 size: 15 residues. V was pared by 4 bases and J by 5 bases, with 8 bases of the junction left unmatched. The CDR3: CASSPSLAGKDTQYF. CDR3 in DNA: TGCGCCAGCAGCCCCAGCCTAGCGGGAAAAGATACGCAGTATTTT. Supplemented by reference TRBV5-1 and TRBJ2-3, the full variable domain reads KAGVTQTPRYLIKTRGQQVTLSCSPISGHRSVSWYQQTPGQGLQFLFEYFSETQRNKGNFPGRFSGRQFSNSRSEMNVSTLELGDSALYLCASSPSLAGKDTQYFGPGTRLTVL.

This clonotype was observed at least ten times. This chain links TRBV12-3 or TRBV12-4 with TRBJ1-1; D is perhaps TRBD1 (5 bases). V was cut by 3 bases and J by 10 bases, with 9 bases left in between. There are 11 residues in the CDR3. CDR3: CASSFGRGAFF. Written as DNA, the CDR3 is TGTGCCAGCAGTTTTGGGAGGGGAGCTTTCTTT.

In the case of this clonotype: A much larger clone differs by one base, so this may be a read error. The CDR3 loop is CASSQGRATTLFGQYF. The CDR3 DNA reads as TGTGCCAGCAGCCAAGGAAGAGCGACCACCCTTTTTGGGCAGTACTTC. The rearrangement joins TRBV14 to TRBJ2-7; D remains ambiguous. The CDR3 length is 16 residues. The ends were cut back, 1 base at V and 9 bases at J, with 22 bases in the middle. Germline lookup yields CDR1 SGHDN and CDR2 FVKESK.

This clonotype was recorded at least ten times. The chain carries TRBV20-1 and TRBJ2-1; 9 nucleotides agree with TRBD1. The CDR3 loop spans 20 amino acids. In germline, CDR1 is DFQATT, CDR2 SNEGSKA (reference sequence). V dropped 1 base and J dropped 2; count of bases not matched to a gene: 18. The CDR3 protein is CSARVAPGQGLPDTYNEQFF. CDR3 coding DNA: TGCAGTGCTAGAGTAGCACCGGGACAGGGCCTTCCTGATACCTACAATGAGCAGTTCTTC.

The table lists this clonotype with a few counts. The rearrangement joins TRBV15 to TRBJ2-7; TRBD2 might be the D (5 bases). V dropped 1 base and J dropped 6 bases, with 10 bases sitting between them. Germline CDR1 and CDR2: LNHNV and YYDKDF (reference sequence). There are 13 residues in the CDR3. The CDR3 spells CATSRGSEGEQYF. CDR3 in DNA: TGTGCCACCAGCAGAGGAAGCGAGGGCGAGCAGTACTTC.

This clonotype was counted ten times or more. The V gene is TRBV2, the J gene TRBJ2-2; D unresolved. The V end lost 4 bases, the J end lost 5 bases, and 8 bases lay between the germline ends. This CDR3 comprises 13 residues. Per the germline V gene, CDR1 is SNHLY and CDR2 is FYNNEI. The CDR3 is CASSGRRTGELFF. In DNA form, the CDR3 reads TGTGCCAGCAGTGGCCGAAGGACCGGGGAGCTGTTTTTT.

The sample holds many counts of this clonotype. The rearrangement joins TRBV20-1 to TRBJ2-2; tentatively, D is TRBD2 (5 bases). Trimming shortened V by 8 bases and J by 0 bases, and 10 bases separated the two germline ends. The CDR3 consists of 13 residues. Germline CDR1 reads DFQATT; CDR2 reads SNEGSKA (reference sequence). CDR3 sequence (DNA): TGCAGTCGCGGGTCCACGAACACCGGGGAGCTGTTTTTT. This gives the protein CSRGSTNTGELFF.

The chain employs TRBV20-1 and TRBJ2-3; 10 bases map to TRBD2. V gave up 5 bases and J gave up 7 bases; unmatched junction bases: 9. This CDR3 is 14 amino acids long. Germline CDR1 is DFQATT and CDR2 is SNEGSKA (reference sequence). CDR3 nucleotide sequence: TGCAGTGCTCCTAAGGGGGGACTAGCGAATACGCAGTATTTT. Translation: CSAPKGGLANTQYF.